Presented here are 7 T cell receptor beta chains from one specimen sequenced in a study of blood T cell repertoires in COVID-19. Only in-frame clones appear in the TCRdb table, and some are missing; sequencing was by immunoSEQ multiplex PCR. Of under 130,000 clones in the sample, about 90% were seen once. Material: peripheral blood. The receptors were sampled from a human donor in a cohort sampled during active COVID-19.

CDR3 amino acids: CASTNRGLNYEQYF. In DNA form, the CDR3 reads TGTGCCAGCACTAATAGGGGGTTGAACTACGAGCAGTACTTC. The J gene is TRBJ2-7, the V gene TRBV6-6; D perhaps matches TRBD1 (6 bases). Per germline, CDR1 MNHNY and CDR2 SVGAGI (reference sequence). This CDR3 spans 14 amino acids. Deletions cut 7 bases from V and 3 bases from J, with 16 bases between.

This clone was seen just once. CDR3 in DNA: TGTGCCAGCGGACATCAGGGTAGCTACACTGAAGCTTTCTTT. It yields the protein CASGHQGSYTEAFF. This chain uses TRBV28 with TRBJ1-1; maybe TRBD1 (5 bases). V lost 8 bases, J lost 3 bases, and 16 bases lay in between. CDR3 size: 14 residues. Germline assignment: CDR1 MDHEN and CDR2 SYDVKM.

The genes are TRBV5-1 and TRBJ2-2; 7 nucleotides align to TRBD2. This CDR3 is 11 amino acids long. From germline, CDR1 is SGHRS and CDR2 YFSETQ. The V segment lost 7 bases and the J segment 6 bases; nucleotides outside the gene matches: 0. DNA of the CDR3: TGCGCCAGCGGGGGGGCCGGGGAGCTGTTTTTT. This encodes CASGGAGELFF.

The chain joins TRBV27 to TRBJ2-7; 11 nucleotides line up with TRBD1. CDR1 MNHEY and CDR2 SMNVEV come from the germline V gene (reference sequence). V lost 0 bases to trimming and J lost 3 bases; unmatched junction nucleotides: 4. This CDR3 region has 16 residues. CDR3 bases: TGTGCCAGCAGTTTATCGGGGACAGGGGGGGTCTACGAGCAGTACTTC. It translates to CASSLSGTGGVYEQYF.

The CDR3 region is CAWSSSGLANEQFF. The CDR3 DNA is TGTGCCTGGAGTTCTAGCGGCCTTGCAAATGAGCAGTTCTTC. The chain links TRBV30 to TRBJ2-1, with TRBD2 matching 7 bases. V shed 2 bases, J shed 7 bases, and the junction held 8 bases outside the gene matches. The CDR3 runs to 14 residues. In germline, CDR1 is GTSNPN, CDR2 SVGIG (reference sequence).

The count of this clone is one. V gene TRBV6-6 combines with J gene TRBJ1-1; D ambiguous. From germline, CDR1 is MNHNY and CDR2 SVGAGI (reference sequence). Trimming shortened V by 4 bases and J by 2 bases, and 11 bases separated the two germline ends. CDR3 length: 14 amino acids. The CDR3 loop reads CASSFQAYNTEAFF. CDR3 coding DNA: TGTGCCAGCAGTTTCCAGGCATACAACACTGAAGCTTTCTTT.

The genes are TRBV3-1 (or the pseudogene TRBV3-2) and TRBJ1-2; 8 bases line up with TRBD1. The CDR3 spans 15 residues. Trimming took 4 bases from V and 8 from J; bases not matched to a gene: 12. Germline V gene data show CDR1 as LGHDT and CDR2 as YNNKEL (reference sequence). CDR3 residues: CASSPIMTGVGGYTF. CDR3 nucleotides: TGTGCCAGCAGCCCAATCATGACAGGGGTGGGGGGCTACACCTTC.